Listed below are T cell receptor beta chains from one sample, sequenced in a study of T-cell reconstitution after alpha-beta-depleted transplantation in children. MiXCR, run by TCRdb on the PCR reads, gives a single entry per CDR3 protein. Of hundreds of thousands of distinct CDR3 sequences in the sample, under 20% were seen once. The material sequenced was PBMCs, mostly from graft donor cells, taken 360 days after TCRalphabeta/CD19-depleted stem cell transplant. These TCRs come from a male patient between 10 and 17 years old who had a stem cell transplant for acute lymphoblastic leukemia, so the T cells may come from the graft donor. Both conserved end residues are part of each CDR3. Fields, in order: J gene, clone size, D gene, V gene, CDR3 protein, CDR3 DNA. A D gene is named only where the DNA matches it firmly. A row's size may be missing; if present it is once, few, many or a size class.

J: TRBJ2-7; size: many; D: TRBD1; V: TRBV12-3/TRBV12-4; CDR3: CASSLRQGGSAAEYF; DNA: TGTGCCAGCAGTTTAAGACAGGGGGGTTCGGCTGCGGAGTACTTC
J: TRBJ2-3; size: few; D: .; V: TRBV5-1; CDR3: CASSRLTGIDTQYF; DNA: TGCGCCAGCAGCCGACTTACAGGGATAGATACGCAGTATTTT
J: TRBJ2-1; size: .; D: TRBD2; V: TRBV12-3/TRBV12-4; CDR3: CASTPRLANGEQFF; DNA: TGTGCCAGCACTCCACGACTAGCGAACGGTGAGCAGTTCTTC
J: TRBJ2-1; size: few; D: TRBD2; V: TRBV20-1; CDR3: CSARGGLADNEQFF; DNA: TGCAGTGCTAGAGGGGGACTAGCTGACAATGAGCAGTTCTTC
J: TRBJ2-7; size: many; D: .; V: TRBV7-9; CDR3: CASSLDGLSYEQYF; DNA: TGTGCCAGCAGCTTAGACGGCCTGTCGTACGAGCAGTACTTC
J: TRBJ2-3; size: .; D: TRBD2; V: TRBV10-2; CDR3: CASSFGGGADTQYF; DNA: TGCGCCAGCAGTTTTGGGGGGGGTGCAGATACGCAGTATTTT
J: TRBJ2-1; size: many; D: .; V: TRBV5-1; CDR3: CASSDSGRPYYNEQFF; DNA: TGCGCCAGCAGCGATAGCGGACGACCCTACTACAATGAGCAGTTCTTC
J: TRBJ2-7; size: .; D: .; V: TRBV7-2; CDR3: CASTASGNYEQYF; DNA: TGTGCCAGCACCGCTTCGGGAAACTACGAGCAGTACTTC
J: TRBJ1-1; size: many; D: .; V: TRBV5-1; CDR3: CASSLMYRDREGEAFF; DNA: TGCGCCAGCAGCTTGATGTATCGGGACCGGGAAGGGGAAGCTTTCTTT
J: TRBJ2-7; size: few; D: .; V: TRBV6-5; CDR3: CASRMVGAYEQYF; DNA: TGTGCCAGCAGGATGGTAGGGGCCTACGAGCAGTACTTC
J: TRBJ2-2; size: .; D: TRBD1; V: TRBV19; CDR3: CASITRQGTPTGELFF; DNA: TGTGCCAGTATAACCCGACAGGGAACTCCGACCGGGGAGCTGTTTTTT
J: TRBJ1-1; size: .; D: .; V: TRBV5-1; CDR3: CASSLQGPPEAFF; DNA: TGCGCCAGCAGCTTACAGGGTCCGCCTGAAGCTTTCTTT
J: TRBJ2-6; size: .; D: .; V: TRBV9; CDR3: CASSAQGGPGANVLTF; DNA: TGTGCCAGCAGCGCTCAAGGGGGACCTGGGGCCAACGTCCTGACTTTC
J: TRBJ2-1; size: .; D: .; V: TRBV20-1; CDR3: CSARDPGGSSYNEQFF; DNA: TGCAGTGCTAGAGATCCCGGGGGCAGCTCCTACAATGAGCAGTTCTTC
J: TRBJ2-7; size: .; D: .; V: TRBV10-3; CDR3: CATRDGSYEQYF; DNA: TGTGCCACCCGGGACGGTTCCTACGAGCAGTACTTC